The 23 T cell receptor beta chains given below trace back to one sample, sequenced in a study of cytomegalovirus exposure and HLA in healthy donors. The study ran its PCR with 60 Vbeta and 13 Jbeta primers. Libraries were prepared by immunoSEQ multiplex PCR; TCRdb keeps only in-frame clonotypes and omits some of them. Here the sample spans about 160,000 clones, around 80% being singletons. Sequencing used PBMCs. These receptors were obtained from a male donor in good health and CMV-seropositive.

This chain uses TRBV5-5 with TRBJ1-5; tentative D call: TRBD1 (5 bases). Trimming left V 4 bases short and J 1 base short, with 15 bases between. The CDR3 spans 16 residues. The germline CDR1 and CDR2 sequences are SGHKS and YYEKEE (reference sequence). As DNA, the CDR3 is TGTGCCAGCAGCCGCGACAGTGCCCGAAGCAATCAGCCCCAGCATTTT. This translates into CASSRDSARSNQPQHF. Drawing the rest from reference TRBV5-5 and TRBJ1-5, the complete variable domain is DAGVTQSPTHLIKTRGQQVTLRCSPISGHKSVSWYQQVLGQGPQFIFQYYEKEERGRGNFPDRFSARQFPNYSSELNVNALLLGDSALYLCASSRDSARSNQPQHFGDGTRLSIL.

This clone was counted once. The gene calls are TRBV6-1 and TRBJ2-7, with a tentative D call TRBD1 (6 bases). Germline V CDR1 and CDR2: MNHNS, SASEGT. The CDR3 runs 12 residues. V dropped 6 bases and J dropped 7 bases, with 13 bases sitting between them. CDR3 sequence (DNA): TGTGCCAGCAGCTACACAGGGCGGGAGCAGTACTTC. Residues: CASSYTGREQYF.

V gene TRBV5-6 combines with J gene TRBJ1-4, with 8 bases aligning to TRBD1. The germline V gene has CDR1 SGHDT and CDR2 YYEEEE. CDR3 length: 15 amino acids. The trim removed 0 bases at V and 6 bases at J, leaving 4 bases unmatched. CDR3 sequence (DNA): TGTGCCAGCAGCTTGGGGGCCAGGGGGCATGAAAAACTGTTTTTT. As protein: CASSLGARGHEKLFF.

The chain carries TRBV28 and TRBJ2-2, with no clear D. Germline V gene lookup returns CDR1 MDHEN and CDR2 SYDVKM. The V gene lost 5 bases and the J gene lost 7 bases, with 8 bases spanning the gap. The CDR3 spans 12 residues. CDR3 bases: TGTGCCAGCAGTGAACGGAGCGGGGAGCTGTTTTTT. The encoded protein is CASSERSGELFF.

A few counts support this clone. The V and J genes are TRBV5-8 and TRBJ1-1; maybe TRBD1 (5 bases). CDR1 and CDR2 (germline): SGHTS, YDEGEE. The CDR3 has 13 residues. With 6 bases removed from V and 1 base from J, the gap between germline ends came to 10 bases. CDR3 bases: TGTGCCAGCAAAAGGGGAAGGAACACTGAAGCTTTCTTT. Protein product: CASKRGRNTEAFF.

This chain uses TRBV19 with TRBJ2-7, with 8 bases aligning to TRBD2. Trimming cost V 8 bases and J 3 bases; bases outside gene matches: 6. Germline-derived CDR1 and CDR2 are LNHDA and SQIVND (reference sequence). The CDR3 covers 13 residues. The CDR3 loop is CASSQRERYEQYF. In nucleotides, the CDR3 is TGTGCCAGTTCACAGCGGGAGCGCTACGAGCAGTACTTC.

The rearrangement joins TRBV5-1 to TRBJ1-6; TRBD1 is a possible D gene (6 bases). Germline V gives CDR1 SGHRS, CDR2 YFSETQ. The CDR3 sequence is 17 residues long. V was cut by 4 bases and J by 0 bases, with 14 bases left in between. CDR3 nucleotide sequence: TGCGCCAGCAGCCCCGGGGGGCTAAGCTCCTATAATTCACCCCTCCACTTT. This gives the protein CASSPGGLSSYNSPLHF.

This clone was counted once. The CDR3 region is CASSPSGGGSLPQHF. Written as DNA, the CDR3 is TGTGCCAGCTCACCGTCAGGGGGCGGATCACTGCCCCAGCATTTT. The chain joins TRBV18 to TRBJ1-5; 8 nucleotides match TRBD1. Trimming cost V 3 bases and J 9 bases; bases outside gene matches: 10. The germline gives CDR1 KGHSH, CDR2 LQKENI. CDR3 length equals 15 residues. The full variable domain, in which reference TRBV18 and TRBJ1-5 provide the parts outside the CDR3, is NAGVMQNPRHLVRRRGQEARLRCSPMKGHSHVYWYRQLPEEGLKFMVYLQKENIIDESGMPKERFSAEFPKEGPSILRIQQVVRGDSAAYFCASSPSGGGSLPQHFGDGTRLSIL.

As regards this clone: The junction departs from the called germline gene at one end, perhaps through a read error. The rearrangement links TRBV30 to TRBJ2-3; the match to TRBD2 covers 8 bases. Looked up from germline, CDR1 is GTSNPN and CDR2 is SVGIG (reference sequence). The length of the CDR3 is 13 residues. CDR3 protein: CAWSGGAADMQYF. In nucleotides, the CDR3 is TGTGCCTGGAGCGGGGGGGCCGCAGATATGCAGTATTTT.

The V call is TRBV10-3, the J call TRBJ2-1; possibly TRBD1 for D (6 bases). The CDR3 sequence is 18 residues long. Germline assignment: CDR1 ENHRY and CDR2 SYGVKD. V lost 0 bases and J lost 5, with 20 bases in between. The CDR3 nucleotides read TGTGCCATCAGTGAGTCAGGGAGTATCACCTGGGGGCACAATGAGCAGTTCTTC. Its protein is CAISESGSITWGHNEQFF.

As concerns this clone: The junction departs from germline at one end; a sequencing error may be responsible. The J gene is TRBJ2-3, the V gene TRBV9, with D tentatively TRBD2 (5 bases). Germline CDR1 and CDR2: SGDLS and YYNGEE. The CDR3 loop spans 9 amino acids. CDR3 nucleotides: TGTGCCAGCAGCGTAGACGGGGATTTT. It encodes CASSVDGDF.

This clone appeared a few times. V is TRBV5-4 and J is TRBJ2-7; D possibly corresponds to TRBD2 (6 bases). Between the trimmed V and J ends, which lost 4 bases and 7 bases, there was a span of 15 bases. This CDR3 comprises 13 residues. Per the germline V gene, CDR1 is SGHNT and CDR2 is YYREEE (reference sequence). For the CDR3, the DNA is TGTGCCAGCAGCCCTGCTACGGGGAGGGAGCAGTACTTC. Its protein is CASSPATGREQYF.

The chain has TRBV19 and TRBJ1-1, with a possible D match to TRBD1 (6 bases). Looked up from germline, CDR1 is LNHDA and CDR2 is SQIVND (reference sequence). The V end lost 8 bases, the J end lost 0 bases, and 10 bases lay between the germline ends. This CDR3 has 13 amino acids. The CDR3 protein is CASDSGVNTEAFF. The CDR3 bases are TGTGCCAGTGACTCAGGGGTGAACACTGAAGCTTTCTTT.

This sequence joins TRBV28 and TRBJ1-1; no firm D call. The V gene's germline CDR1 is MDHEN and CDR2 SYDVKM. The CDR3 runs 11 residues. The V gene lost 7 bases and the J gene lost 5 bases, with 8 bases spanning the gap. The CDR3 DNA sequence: TGTGCCAGCACCCTGAGAACTGAAGCTTTCTTT. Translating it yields CASTLRTEAFF.

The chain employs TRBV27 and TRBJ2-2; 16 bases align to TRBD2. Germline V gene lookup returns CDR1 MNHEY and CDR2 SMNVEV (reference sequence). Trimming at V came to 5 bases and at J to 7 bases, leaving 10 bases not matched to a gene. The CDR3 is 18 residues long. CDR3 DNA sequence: TGTGCCAGCAGTCTCCTGGGACTAGCGGGAGGGAGGGTCGGGGAGCTGTTTTTT. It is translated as CASSLLGLAGGRVGELFF.

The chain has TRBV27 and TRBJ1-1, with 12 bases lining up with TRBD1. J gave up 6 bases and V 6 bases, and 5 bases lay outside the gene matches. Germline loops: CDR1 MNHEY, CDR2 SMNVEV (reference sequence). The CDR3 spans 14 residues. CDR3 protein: CASRGRDRGPEAFF. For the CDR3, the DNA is TGTGCCAGCAGGGGAAGGGACAGGGGGCCTGAAGCTTTCTTT.

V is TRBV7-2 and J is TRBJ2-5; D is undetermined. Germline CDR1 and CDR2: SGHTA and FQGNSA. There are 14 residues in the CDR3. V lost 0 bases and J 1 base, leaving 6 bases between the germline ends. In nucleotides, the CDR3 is TGTGCCAGCAGCTTAGCGAGTTTCCAAGAGACCCAGTACTTC. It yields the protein CASSLASFQETQYF. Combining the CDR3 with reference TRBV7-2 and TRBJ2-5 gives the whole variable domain GAGVSQSPSNKVTEKGKDVELRCDPISGHTALYWYRQSLGQGLEFLIYFQGNSAPDKSGLPSDRFSAERTGGSVSTLTIQRTQQEDSAVYLCASSLASFQETQYFGPGTRLLVL.

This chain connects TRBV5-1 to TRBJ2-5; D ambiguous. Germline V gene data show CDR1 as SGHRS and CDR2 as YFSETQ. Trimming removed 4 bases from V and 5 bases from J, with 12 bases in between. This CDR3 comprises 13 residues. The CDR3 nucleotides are TGCGCCAGCAGCCTGGTCCGAGGCGAGACCCAGTACTTC. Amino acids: CASSLVRGETQYF.

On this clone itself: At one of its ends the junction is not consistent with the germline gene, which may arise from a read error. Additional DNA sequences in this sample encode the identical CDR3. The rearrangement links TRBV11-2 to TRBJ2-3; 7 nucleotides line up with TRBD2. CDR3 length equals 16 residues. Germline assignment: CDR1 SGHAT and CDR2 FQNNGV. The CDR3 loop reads CASSFGSGRATDTQYF. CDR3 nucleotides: TGTGCCAGTAGCTTCGGTAGCGGGCGGGCCACGGATACGCAGTATTTT.

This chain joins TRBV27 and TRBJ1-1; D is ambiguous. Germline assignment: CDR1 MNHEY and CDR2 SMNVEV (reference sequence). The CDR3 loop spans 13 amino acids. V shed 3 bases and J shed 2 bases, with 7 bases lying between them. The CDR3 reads CASSFSGNTEAFF. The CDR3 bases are TGTGCCAGCAGTTTTTCAGGAAACACTGAAGCTTTCTTT.

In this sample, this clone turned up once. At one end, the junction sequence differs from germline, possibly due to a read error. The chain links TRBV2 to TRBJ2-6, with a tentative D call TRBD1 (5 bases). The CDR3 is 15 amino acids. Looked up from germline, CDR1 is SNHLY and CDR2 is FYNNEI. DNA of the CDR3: TGTGCCAGCAGTGACGCCGTGCCTGGGGCCAACGGCCTGACTTTC. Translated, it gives CASSDAVPGANGLTF.

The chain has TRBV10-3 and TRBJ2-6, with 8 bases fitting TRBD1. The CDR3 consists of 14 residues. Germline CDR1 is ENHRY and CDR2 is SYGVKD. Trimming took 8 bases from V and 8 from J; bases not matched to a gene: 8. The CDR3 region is CAIRAGGNTNVLTF. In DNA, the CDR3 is TGTGCCATCCGGGCAGGGGGCAACACCAACGTCCTGACTTTC.

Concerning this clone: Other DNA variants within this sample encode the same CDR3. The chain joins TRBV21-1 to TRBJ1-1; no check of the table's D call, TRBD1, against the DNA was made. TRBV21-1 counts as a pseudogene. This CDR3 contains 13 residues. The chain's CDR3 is CASSKGQDTEAFF. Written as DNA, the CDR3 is TGTGCCAGCAGCAAAGGGCAGGACACTGAAGCTTTCTTT.